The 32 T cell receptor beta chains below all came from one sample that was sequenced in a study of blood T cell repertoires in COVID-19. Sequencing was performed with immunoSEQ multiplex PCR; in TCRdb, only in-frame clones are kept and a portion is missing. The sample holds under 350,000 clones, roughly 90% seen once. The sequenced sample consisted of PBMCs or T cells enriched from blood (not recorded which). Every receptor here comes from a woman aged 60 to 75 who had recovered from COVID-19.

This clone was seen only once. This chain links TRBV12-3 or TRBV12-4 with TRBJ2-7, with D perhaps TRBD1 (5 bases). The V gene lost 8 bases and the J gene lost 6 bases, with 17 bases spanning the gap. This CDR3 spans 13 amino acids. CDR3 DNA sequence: TGTGCCAGCTCCATCCGGACACCCATCGAGCAGTACTTC. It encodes CASSIRTPIEQYF.

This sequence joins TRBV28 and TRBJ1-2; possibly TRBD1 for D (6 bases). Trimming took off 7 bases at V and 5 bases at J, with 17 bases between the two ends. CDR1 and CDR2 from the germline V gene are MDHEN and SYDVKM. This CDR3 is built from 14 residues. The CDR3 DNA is TGTGCCAGCACTATCTCAGGGGTTGTATATGGCTACACCTTC. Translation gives CASTISGVVYGYTF.

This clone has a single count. The CDR3: CASSIGTGVSGYTF. The CDR3 DNA follows: TGCGCCAGCAGCATCGGGACAGGGGTGTCTGGCTACACCTTC. The chain combines TRBV5-1 with TRBJ1-2, with TRBD1 identical over 10 bases. Germline CDR1 SGHRS, CDR2 YFSETQ. V lost 4 bases, J lost 7 bases, and 7 bases stayed unmatched. CDR3 length: 14 residues.

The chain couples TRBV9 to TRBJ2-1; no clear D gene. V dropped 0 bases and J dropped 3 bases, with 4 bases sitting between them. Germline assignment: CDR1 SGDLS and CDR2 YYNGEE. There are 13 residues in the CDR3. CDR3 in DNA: TGTGCCAGCAGCGTAGCGGGCTACAATGAGCAGTTCTTC. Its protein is CASSVAGYNEQFF. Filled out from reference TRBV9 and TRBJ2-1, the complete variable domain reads DSGVTQTPKHLITATGQRVTLRCSPRSGDLSVYWYQQSLDQGLQFLIQYYNGEERAKGNILERFSAQQFPDLHSELNLSSLELGDSALYFCASSVAGYNEQFFGPGTRLTVL.

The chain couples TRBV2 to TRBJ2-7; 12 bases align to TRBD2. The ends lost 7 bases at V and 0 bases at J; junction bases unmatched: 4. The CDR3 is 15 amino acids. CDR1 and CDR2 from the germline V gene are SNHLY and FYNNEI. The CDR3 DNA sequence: TGTGCCAGCACTAGCGGGGGGGGGAGCTCCTACGAGCAGTACTTC. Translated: CASTSGGGSSYEQYF.

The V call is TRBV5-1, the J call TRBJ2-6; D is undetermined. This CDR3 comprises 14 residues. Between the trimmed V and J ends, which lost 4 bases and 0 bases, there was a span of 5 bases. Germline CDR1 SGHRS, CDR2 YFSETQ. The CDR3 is CASSGVSGANVLTF. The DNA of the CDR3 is TGCGCCAGCAGCGGAGTCTCTGGGGCCAACGTCCTGACTTTC. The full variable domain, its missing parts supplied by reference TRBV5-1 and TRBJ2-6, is KAGVTQTPRYLIKTRGQQVTLSCSPISGHRSVSWYQQTPGQGLQFLFEYFSETQRNKGNFPGRFSGRQFSNSRSEMNVSTLELGDSALYLCASSGVSGANVLTFGAGSRLTVL.

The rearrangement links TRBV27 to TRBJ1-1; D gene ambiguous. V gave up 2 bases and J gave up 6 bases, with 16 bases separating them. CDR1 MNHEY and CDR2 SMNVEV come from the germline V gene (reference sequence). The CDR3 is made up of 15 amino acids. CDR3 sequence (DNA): TGTGCCAGCAGTTTAGCCGTGGGTACAGCCTCTGAAGCTTTCTTT. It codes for CASSLAVGTASEAFF.

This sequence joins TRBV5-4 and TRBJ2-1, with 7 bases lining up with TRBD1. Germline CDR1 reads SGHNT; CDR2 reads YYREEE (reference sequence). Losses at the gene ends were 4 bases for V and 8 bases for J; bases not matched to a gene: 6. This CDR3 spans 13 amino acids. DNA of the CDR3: TGTGCCAGCAGCCGACAGGGAACGGATGAGCAGTTCTTC. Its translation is CASSRQGTDEQFF.

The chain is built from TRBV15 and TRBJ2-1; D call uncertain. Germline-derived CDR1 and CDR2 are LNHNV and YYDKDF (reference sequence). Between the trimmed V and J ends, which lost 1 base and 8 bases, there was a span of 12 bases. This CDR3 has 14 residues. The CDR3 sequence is CATSRGLLADEQFF. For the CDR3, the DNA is TGTGCCACCAGCAGAGGTTTGTTGGCGGATGAGCAGTTCTTC.

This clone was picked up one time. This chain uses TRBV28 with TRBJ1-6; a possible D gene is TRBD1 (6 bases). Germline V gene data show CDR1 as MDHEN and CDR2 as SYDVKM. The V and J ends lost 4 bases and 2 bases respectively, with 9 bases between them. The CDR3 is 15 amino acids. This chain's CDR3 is CASSSGVPYNSPLHF. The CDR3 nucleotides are TGTGCCAGCAGTTCAGGGGTGCCCTATAATTCACCCCTCCACTTT.

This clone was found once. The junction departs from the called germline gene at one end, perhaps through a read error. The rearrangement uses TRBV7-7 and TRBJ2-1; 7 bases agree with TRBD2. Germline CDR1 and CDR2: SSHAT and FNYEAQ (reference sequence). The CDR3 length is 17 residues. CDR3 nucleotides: TGTGCTAGCAGCTTAGACCGCGGACTAGTCTCCTACAATGAGCAGTTCTTC. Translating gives CASSLDRGLVSYNEQFF.

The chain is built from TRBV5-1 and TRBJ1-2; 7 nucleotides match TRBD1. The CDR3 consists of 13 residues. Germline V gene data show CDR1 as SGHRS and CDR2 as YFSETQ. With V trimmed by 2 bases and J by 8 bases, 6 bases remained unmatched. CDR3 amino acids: CASSLTGESGYTF. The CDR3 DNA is TGCGCCAGCAGCTTAACAGGGGAGAGCGGCTACACCTTC.

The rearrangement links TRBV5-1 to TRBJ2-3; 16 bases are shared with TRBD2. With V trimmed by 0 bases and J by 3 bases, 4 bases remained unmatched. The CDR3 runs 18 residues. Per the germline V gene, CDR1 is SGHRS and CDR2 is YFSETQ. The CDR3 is CASSLAGLAGGGTDTQYF. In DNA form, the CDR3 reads TGCGCCAGCAGCTTGGCGGGACTAGCGGGAGGGGGAACAGATACGCAGTATTTT. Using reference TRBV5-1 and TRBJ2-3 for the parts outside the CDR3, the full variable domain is KAGVTQTPRYLIKTRGQQVTLSCSPISGHRSVSWYQQTPGQGLQFLFEYFSETQRNKGNFPGRFSGRQFSNSRSEMNVSTLELGDSALYLCASSLAGLAGGGTDTQYFGPGTRLTVL.

The CDR3 reads CASSLISGDTQYF. As DNA, the CDR3 is TGTGCCAGCAGCCTAATATCTGGAGATACGCAGTATTTT. This chain uses TRBV9 with TRBJ2-3; D unresolved. Per germline, CDR1 SGDLS and CDR2 YYNGEE. This CDR3 is built from 13 residues. The germline V and J ends were trimmed by 4 bases and 5 bases, with 11 bases remaining between them.

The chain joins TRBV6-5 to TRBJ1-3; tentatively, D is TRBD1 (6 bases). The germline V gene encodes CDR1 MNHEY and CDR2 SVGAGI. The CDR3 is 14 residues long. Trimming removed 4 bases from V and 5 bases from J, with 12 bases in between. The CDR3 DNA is TGTGCCAGCAGTTCTCAGGGGTTTAGAAACACCATATATTTT. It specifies CASSSQGFRNTIYF.

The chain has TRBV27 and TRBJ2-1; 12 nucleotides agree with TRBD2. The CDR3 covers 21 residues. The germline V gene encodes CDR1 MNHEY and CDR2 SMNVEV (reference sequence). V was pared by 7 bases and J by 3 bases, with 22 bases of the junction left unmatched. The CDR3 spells CASTRTAGLAGRLLGYNEQFF. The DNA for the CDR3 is TGTGCCAGCACCCGGACTGCGGGACTAGCGGGTCGGCTACTCGGCTACAATGAGCAGTTCTTC.

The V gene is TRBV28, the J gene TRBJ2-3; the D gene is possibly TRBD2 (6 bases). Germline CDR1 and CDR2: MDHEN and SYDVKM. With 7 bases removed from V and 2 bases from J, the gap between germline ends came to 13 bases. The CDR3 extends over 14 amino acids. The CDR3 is CASTTGTFTDTQYF. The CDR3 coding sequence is TGTGCCAGCACTACCGGGACTTTCACAGATACGCAGTATTTT.

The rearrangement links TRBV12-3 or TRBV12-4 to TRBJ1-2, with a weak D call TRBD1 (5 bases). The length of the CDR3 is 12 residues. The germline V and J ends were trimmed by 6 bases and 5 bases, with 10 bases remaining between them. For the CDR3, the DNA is TGTGCCAGCAGCCAATCAGGGTATGGCTACACCTTC. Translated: CASSQSGYGYTF.

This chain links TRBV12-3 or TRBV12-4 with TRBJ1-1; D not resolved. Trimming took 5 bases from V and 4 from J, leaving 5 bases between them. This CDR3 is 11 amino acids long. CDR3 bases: TGTGCCAGCAGTGGAGGCACTGAAGCTTTCTTT. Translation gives CASSGGTEAFF.

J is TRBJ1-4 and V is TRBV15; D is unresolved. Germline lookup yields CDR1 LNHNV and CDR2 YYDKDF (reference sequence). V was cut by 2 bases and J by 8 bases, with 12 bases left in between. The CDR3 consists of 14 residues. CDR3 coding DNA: TGTGCCACCAGCAGACTCCGGGAGAGCGAAAAACTGTTTTTT. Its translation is CATSRLRESEKLFF.

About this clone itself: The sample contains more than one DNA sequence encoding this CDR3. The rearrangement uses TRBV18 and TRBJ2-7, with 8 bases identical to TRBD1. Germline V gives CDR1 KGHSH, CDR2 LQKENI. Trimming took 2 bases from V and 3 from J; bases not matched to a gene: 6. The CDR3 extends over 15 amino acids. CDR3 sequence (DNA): TGTGCCAGCTCACCATCTCGGGACAGGAGCTACGAGCAGTACTTC. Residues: CASSPSRDRSYEQYF.

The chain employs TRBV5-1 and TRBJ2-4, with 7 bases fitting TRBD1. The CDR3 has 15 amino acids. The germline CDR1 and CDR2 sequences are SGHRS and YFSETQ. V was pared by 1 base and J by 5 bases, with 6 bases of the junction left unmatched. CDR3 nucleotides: TGCGCCAGCAGCTTGTACAGAGGGGGCCAAAACATTCAGTACTTC. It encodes CASSLYRGGQNIQYF.

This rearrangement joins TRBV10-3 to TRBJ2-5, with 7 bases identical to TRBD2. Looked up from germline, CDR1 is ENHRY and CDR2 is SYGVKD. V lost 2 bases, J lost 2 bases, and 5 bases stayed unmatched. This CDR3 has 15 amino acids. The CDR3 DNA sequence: TGTGCCATCAGTGAGGGCGGGAGTGGGCAAGAGACCCAGTACTTC. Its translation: CAISEGGSGQETQYF.

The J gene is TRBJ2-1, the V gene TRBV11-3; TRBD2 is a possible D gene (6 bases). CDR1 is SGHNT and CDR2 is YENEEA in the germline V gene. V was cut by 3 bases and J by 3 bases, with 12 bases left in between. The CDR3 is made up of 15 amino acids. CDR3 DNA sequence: TGTGCCAGCAGCTTCGACGCCGGGAGCTACAATGAGCAGTTCTTC. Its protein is CASSFDAGSYNEQFF.

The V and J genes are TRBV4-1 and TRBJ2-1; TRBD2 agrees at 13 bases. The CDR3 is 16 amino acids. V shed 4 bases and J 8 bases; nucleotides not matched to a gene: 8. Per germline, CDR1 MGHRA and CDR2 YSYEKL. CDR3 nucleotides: TGCGCCAGCAGCCGACGGACTAGCGGGAGTCGTGATGAGCAGTTCTTC. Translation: CASSRRTSGSRDEQFF.

The CDR3 DNA sequence: TGTGCCAGTAGTACCACGGGAGGCTCCTACGAGCAGTACTTC. It encodes CASSTTGGSYEQYF. V and J are TRBV19 and TRBJ2-7, with 7 bases aligning to TRBD2. V lost 4 bases, J lost 0 bases, and 3 bases stayed unmatched. CDR3 length equals 14 residues. Germline values: CDR1 LNHDA, CDR2 SQIVND (reference sequence).

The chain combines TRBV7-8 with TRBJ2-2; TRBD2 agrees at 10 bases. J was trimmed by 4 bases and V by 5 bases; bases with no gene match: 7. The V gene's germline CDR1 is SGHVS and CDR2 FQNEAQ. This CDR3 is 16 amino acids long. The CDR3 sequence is CASSLSSGRATGELFF. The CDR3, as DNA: TGTGCCAGCAGCCTCAGCAGCGGGAGGGCCACCGGGGAGCTGTTTTTT.

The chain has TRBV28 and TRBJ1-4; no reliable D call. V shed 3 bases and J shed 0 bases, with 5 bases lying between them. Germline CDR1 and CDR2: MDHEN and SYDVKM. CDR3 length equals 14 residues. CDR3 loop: CASSLGTTNEKLFF. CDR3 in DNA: TGTGCCAGCAGTTTGGGCACAACTAATGAAAAACTGTTTTTT.

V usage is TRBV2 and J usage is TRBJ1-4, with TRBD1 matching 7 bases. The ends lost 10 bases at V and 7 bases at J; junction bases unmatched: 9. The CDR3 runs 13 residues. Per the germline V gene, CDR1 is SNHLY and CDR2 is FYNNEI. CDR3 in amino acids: CANSRDRTEKLFF. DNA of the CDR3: TGTGCCAACAGCCGGGACAGAACTGAAAAACTGTTTTTT. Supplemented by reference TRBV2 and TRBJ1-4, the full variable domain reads EPEVTQTPSHQVTQMGQEVILRCVPISNHLYFYWYRQILGQKVEFLVSFYNNEISEKSEIFDDQFSVERPDGSNFTLKIRSTKLEDSAMYFCANSRDRTEKLFFGSGTQLSVL.

CDR3: CASRLGTSGRVETQYF. As DNA, the CDR3 is TGTGCCAGCAGACTGGGGACTAGCGGGAGAGTGGAGACCCAGTACTTC. The V gene is TRBV2, the J gene TRBJ2-5; 14 bases map to TRBD2. The junction had 8 bases not matched to a gene; V was cut back by 6 bases and J by 5 bases. Germline loops: CDR1 SNHLY, CDR2 FYNNEI. This CDR3 is 16 amino acids long.

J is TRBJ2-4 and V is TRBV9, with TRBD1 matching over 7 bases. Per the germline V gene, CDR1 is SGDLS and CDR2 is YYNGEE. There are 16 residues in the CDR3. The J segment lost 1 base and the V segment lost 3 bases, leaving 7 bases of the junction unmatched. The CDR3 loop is CASSANRGHAKNIQYF. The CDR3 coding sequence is TGTGCCAGCAGCGCCAACAGGGGCCACGCCAAAAACATTCAGTACTTC.

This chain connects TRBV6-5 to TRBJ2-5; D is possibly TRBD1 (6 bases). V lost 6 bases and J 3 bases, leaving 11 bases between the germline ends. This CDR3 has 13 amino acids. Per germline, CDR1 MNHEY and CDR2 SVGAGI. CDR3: CASSRDTEETQYF. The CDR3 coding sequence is TGTGCCAGCAGCCGGGACACAGAAGAGACCCAGTACTTC.